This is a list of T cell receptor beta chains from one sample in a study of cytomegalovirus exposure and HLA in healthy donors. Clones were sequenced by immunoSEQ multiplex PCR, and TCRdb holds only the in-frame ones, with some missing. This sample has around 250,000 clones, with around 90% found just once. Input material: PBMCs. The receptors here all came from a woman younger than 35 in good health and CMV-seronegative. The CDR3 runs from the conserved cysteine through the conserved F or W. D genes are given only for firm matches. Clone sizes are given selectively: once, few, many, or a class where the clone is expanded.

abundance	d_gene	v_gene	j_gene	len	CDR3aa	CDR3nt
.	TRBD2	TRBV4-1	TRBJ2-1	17	CASSLPFSGGAMNEQFF	TGCGCCAGCAGCCTACCATTCAGCGGGGGGGCTATGAATGAGCAGTTCTTC
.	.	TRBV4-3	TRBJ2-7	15	CASSRGGPSSYEQYF	TGCGCCAGCAGCCGTGGGGGCCCCTCCTCCTACGAGCAGTACTTC
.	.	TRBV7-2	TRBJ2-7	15	CASSQAPGQSYEQYF	TGTGCCAGCAGTCAGGCCCCGGGACAATCCTACGAGCAGTACTTC
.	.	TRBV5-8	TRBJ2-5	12	CASSLDRVTQYF	TGTGCCAGCAGCTTGGACAGGGTAACCCAGTACTTC
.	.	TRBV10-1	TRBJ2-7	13	CASSESGGYEQYF	TGCGCCAGCAGTGAGTCTGGGGGGTACGAGCAGTACTTC
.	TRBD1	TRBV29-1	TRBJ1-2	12	CSVRQGNYGYTF	TGCAGCGTTCGACAGGGAAACTATGGCTACACCTTC
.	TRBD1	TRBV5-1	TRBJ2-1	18	CASSLGNSGTGSYNEQFF	TGCGCCAGCAGCTTGGGGAACTCCGGGACAGGCTCCTACAATGAGCAGTTCTTC
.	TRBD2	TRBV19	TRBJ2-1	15	CASSIGGGWDNEQFF	TGTGCCAGTAGTATTGGGGGGGGATGGGACAATGAGCAGTTCTTC
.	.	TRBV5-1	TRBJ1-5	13	CASSLAGNQPQHF	TGCGCCAGCAGCTTGGCCGGGAATCAGCCCCAGCATTTT
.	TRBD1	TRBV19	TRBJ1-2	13	CASSVTGDYGYTF	TGTGCCAGTAGTGTCACAGGGGACTATGGCTACACCTTC
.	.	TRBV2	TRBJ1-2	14	CASLGAGPYYGYTF	TGTGCCAGCCTTGGGGCAGGGCCATATTATGGCTACACCTTC
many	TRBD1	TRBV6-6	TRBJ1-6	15	CASSYTGTENSPLHF	TGTGCCAGCAGTTACACCGGGACAGAGAATTCACCCCTCCACTTT
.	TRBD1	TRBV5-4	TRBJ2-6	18	CASSRSGGYASGANVLTF	TGTGCCAGCAGCCGTTCAGGGGGTTACGCCTCTGGGGCCAACGTCCTGACTTTC
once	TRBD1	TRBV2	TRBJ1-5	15	CASRTTGGDNQPQHF	TGTGCCAGCAGAACCACAGGGGGCGACAATCAGCCCCAGCATTTT
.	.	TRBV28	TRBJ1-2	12	CASKTPGGPAGF	TGTGCCAGCAAAACACCGGGGGGTCCAGCGGGGTTC
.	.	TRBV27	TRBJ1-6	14	CASSLIGGVSPLHF	TGTGCCAGCAGTTTAATCGGAGGTGTCTCACCCCTCCACTTT
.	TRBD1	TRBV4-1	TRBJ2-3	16	CASRQAAGGYADTQYF	TGCGCCAGCAGACAAGCGGCAGGGGGCTATGCAGATACGCAGTATTTT
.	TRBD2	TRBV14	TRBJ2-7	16	CASSQAGTRGVYEQYF	TGTGCCAGCAGCCAGGCCGGGACTCGGGGGGTCTACGAGCAGTACTTC
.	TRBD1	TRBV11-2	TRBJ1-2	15	CASSSRTGENYGYTF	TGTGCCAGCAGCTCACGGACAGGGGAGAACTATGGCTACACCTTC
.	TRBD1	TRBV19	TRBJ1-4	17	CASSMTGTGAPNEKLFF	TGTGCCAGTAGTATGACCGGGACAGGGGCTCCTAATGAAAAACTGTTTTTT
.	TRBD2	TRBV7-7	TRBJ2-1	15	CASSPGGSVNNEQFF	TGTGCCAGCAGCCCCGGGGGGTCCGTGAACAATGAGCAGTTCTTC
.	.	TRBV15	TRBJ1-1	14	CATSRDRGNAEAFF	TGTGCCACCAGCAGAGATCGGGGGAACGCTGAAGCTTTCTTT
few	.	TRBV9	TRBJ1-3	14	CASSVDWTGNTIYF	TGTGCCAGCAGCGTAGACTGGACTGGCAACACCATATATTTT
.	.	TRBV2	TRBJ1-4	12	CASSRGGEKLFF	TGTGCCAGCAGCCGGGGGGGCGAAAAACTGTTTTTT
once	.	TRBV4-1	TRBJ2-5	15	CASSTRETEYETQYF	TGCGCCAGCAGCACCCGGGAGACGGAATACGAGACCCAGTACTTC
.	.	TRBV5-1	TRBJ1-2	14	CASSLDGGQDGYTF	TGCGCCAGCAGCTTGGACGGGGGGCAGGATGGCTACACCTTC
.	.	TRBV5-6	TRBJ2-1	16	CASSAELAGTYNEQFF	TGTGCCAGCAGCGCCGAGCTCGCGGGGACCTACAATGAGCAGTTCTTC
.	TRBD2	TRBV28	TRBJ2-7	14	CASNLAGGLDEQYF	TGTGCCAGCAACCTAGCGGGGGGCCTGGACGAGCAGTACTTC
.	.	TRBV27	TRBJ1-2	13	CASSFRANYGYTF	TGTGCCAGCAGTTTTCGCGCCAACTATGGCTACACCTTC
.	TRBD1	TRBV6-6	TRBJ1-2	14	CASSKRDREHRYTF	TGTGCCAGCAGCAAACGGGACAGGGAACATCGCTACACCTTC
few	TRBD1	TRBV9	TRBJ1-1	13	CASSAHRGTEAFF	TGTGCCAGCAGCGCCCACAGGGGTACTGAAGCTTTCTTT
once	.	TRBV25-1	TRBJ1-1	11	CASRGPYEAFF	TGTGCCAGCAGGGGGCCCTATGAAGCTTTCTTT
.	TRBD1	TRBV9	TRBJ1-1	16	CASSVSKDRENTEAFF	TGTGCCAGCAGCGTAAGCAAGGACAGGGAGAACACTGAAGCTTTCTTT
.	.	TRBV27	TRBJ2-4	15	CASSGNSLAKNIQYF	TGTGCCAGCAGTGGCAACAGTCTAGCCAAAAACATTCAGTACTTC
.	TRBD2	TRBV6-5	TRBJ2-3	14	CASNSGGDPDTQYF	TGTGCCAGCAATAGCGGGGGTGATCCAGATACGCAGTATTTT
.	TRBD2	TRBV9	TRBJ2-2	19	CASSVSPRTSGGWTGELFF	TGTGCCAGCAGCGTAAGCCCCCGTACTAGCGGGGGTTGGACCGGGGAGCTGTTTTTT
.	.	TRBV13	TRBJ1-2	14	CASSTCDPGRGYTF	TGTGCCAGCAGCACATGTGATCCGGGTCGTGGCTACACCTTC
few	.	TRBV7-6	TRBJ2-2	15	CASSSGGPGSGELFF	TGTGCCAGCAGCTCAGGGGGGCCAGGGTCCGGGGAGCTGTTTTTT
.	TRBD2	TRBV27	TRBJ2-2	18	CASSVLLAGGPLTGELFF	TGTGCCAGCAGTGTACTCCTAGCGGGGGGGCCTTTGACCGGGGAGCTGTTTTTT
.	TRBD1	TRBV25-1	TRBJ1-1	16	CASSEGGTAMNTEAFF	TGTGCCAGCAGTGAGGGCGGGACAGCAATGAACACTGAAGCTTTCTTT
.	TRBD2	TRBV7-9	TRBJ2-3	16	CASSSMFGLAADTQYF	TGTGCCAGCAGCTCGATGTTTGGACTAGCGGCAGATACGCAGTATTTT
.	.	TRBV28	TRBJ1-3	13	CASTQASGNTIYF	TGTGCCAGCACCCAGGCTTCTGGAAACACCATATATTTT
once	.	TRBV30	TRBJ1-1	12	CAWSRGYGRAFF	TGTGCCTGGAGCCGGGGTTACGGTAGAGCTTTCTTT
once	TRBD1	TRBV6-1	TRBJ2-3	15	CASSGNRGLTDTQYF	TGTGCCAGCAGTGGGAACAGGGGCCTCACAGATACGCAGTATTTT
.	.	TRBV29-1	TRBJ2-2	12	CSVWAPSGELFF	TGCAGCGTCTGGGCCCCCTCCGGGGAGCTGTTTTTT
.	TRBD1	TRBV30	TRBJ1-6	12	CAWSKTGVTLHF	TGTGCCTGGAGTAAGACAGGGGTAACCCTCCACTTT
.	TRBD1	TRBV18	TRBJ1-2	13	CASSPTGGGGYTF	TGTGCCAGCTCACCGACAGGGGGTGGAGGCTACACCTTC
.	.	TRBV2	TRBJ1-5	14	CASIEGGSNQPQHF	TGTGCCAGCATTGAGGGAGGTAGCAATCAGCCCCAGCATTTT
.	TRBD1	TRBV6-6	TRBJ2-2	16	CASSYPGQGTVGELFF	TGTGCCAGCAGTTACCCCGGACAGGGTACGGTCGGGGAGCTGTTTTTT
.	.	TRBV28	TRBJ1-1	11	CASSSGTEAFF	TGTGCCAGCAGCAGCGGCACTGAAGCTTTCTTT